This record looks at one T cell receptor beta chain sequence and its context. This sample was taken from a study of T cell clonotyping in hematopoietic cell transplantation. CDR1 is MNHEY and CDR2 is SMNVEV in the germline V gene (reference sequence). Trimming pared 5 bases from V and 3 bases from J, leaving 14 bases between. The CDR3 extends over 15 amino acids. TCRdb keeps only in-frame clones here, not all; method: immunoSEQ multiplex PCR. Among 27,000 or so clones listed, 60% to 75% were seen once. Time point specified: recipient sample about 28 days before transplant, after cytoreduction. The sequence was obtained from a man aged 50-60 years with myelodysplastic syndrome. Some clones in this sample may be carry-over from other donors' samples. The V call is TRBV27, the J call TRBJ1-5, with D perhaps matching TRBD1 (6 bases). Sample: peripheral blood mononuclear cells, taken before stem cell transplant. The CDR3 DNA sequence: TGTGCCAGCAGTCCCCGGGGGGCAAACAATCAGCCCCAGCATTTT. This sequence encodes CASSPRGANNQPQHF.